These 15 T cell receptor beta chains came from one sample sequenced in a study. One entry per CDR3 protein results from TCRdb running MiXCR on the RT-PCR reads. The sample comprises about 680,000 distinct CDR3 sequences, 12% to 15% of which are singletons, and 3.6% rests with the top ten. Sequencing was performed on memory CD4+ T cells from blood. Source of these receptors: a female donor in good health, serving as a healthy control.

This clonotype has only a few counts. This sequence joins TRBV20-1 and TRBJ2-3, with D uncertain. This CDR3 is built from 13 residues. V was pared by 0 bases and J by 6 bases, with 10 bases between. Per the germline V gene, CDR1 is DFQATT and CDR2 is SNEGSKA (reference sequence). The CDR3 loop is CSARDHSRDTQYF. The CDR3 DNA sequence: TGCAGTGCTAGAGATCACTCCAGGGATACGCAGTATTTT.

In this sample, this clonotype turned up a few times. V usage is TRBV9 and J usage is TRBJ2-2; 11 bases match TRBD2. This CDR3 contains 16 residues. Per the germline V gene, CDR1 is SGDLS and CDR2 is YYNGEE. J lost 3 bases, V lost 10 bases, and 11 bases had no gene match. This CDR3 is CALQWLAGGDTGELFF. DNA for the CDR3: TGTGCCTTACAATGGCTAGCGGGAGGAGACACCGGGGAGCTGTTTTTT.

Many counts were recorded for this clonotype. The V and J genes are TRBV6-5 and TRBJ2-7; D remains ambiguous. Looked up from germline, CDR1 is MNHEY and CDR2 is SVGAGI. The ends were cut back, 5 bases at V and 5 bases at J, with 7 bases in the middle. The CDR3 runs to 11 residues. In DNA, the CDR3 is TGTGCCAGCAGTCATGAAAACGAGCAGTACTTC. Translation: CASSHENEQYF.

In its sample, this clonotype was seen many times. The rearrangement uses TRBV6-5 and TRBJ2-7; the D gene is possibly TRBD1 (5 bases). V was trimmed by 6 bases and J by 0 bases, leaving 21 bases between them. From germline, CDR1 is MNHEY and CDR2 SVGAGI. The length of the CDR3 is 17 residues. CDR3 sequence reads: CASSPRWGGRYSYEQYF. The CDR3 DNA is TGTGCCAGCAGCCCGAGGTGGGGCGGACGTTACTCCTACGAGCAGTACTTC.

This clonotype was seen a few times. A much more abundant neighbour one base away suggests this may be a read error. The rearrangement uses TRBV5-6 and TRBJ2-3, with D hard to call. Trimming removed 0 bases at V and 5 bases at J, with 7 bases between. Germline assignment: CDR1 SGHDT and CDR2 YYEEEE. The CDR3 loop spans 13 amino acids. The DNA of the CDR3 is TGTGCCAGCAGCTTGGGGGTAGGAGATACGCAGTATTTT. Protein sequence: CASSLGVGDTQYF.

The rearrangement uses TRBV5-1 and TRBJ2-7; TRBD2 matches at 14 bases. V dropped 4 bases and J dropped 0; count of bases not matched to a gene: 6. Germline CDR1 is SGHRS and CDR2 is YFSETQ. The CDR3 spans 17 residues. This CDR3 reads CASSAGLAGDLSYEQYF. For the CDR3, the DNA is TGCGCCAGCAGCGCGGGACTAGCGGGAGATCTCTCCTACGAGCAGTACTTC.

A few counts support this clonotype. The chain links TRBV7-2 to TRBJ2-1; TRBD2 matches at 9 bases. This CDR3 is 15 amino acids long. With V trimmed by 2 bases and J by 5 bases, 4 bases remained unmatched. Germline assignment: CDR1 SGHTA and CDR2 FQGNSA. The CDR3 spells CASSLYSSGNNEQFF. The CDR3 DNA is TGTGCCAGCAGCTTATATTCTAGCGGGAACAATGAGCAGTTCTTC.

This clonotype has only a few counts. V usage is TRBV5-1 and J usage is TRBJ2-1; TRBD2 is a possible D gene (5 bases). The germline V gene encodes CDR1 SGHRS and CDR2 YFSETQ. The CDR3 has 15 amino acids. The V end lost 0 bases, the J end lost 4 bases, and 11 bases lay between the germline ends. The chain's CDR3 is CASSLGNSVYNEQFF. The DNA for the CDR3 is TGCGCCAGCAGCTTGGGTAATAGCGTTTACAATGAGCAGTTCTTC.

This clonotype showed up many times. V usage is TRBV3-1 and J usage is TRBJ2-1; D is uncertain. This CDR3 has 17 amino acids. V gave up 1 base and J gave up 11 bases, with 24 bases separating them. Germline V gene sequence: CDR1 LGHDT, CDR2 YNNKEL (reference sequence). The CDR3 loop reads CASSQVFKKDAGKKQFF. CDR3 in DNA: TGTGCCAGCAGCCAAGTGTTCAAAAAGGACGCTGGGAAGAAGCAGTTCTTC.

The gene calls are TRBV20-1 and TRBJ2-4; 8 bases are a match to TRBD2. With 3 bases clipped from V and 10 bases from J, the junction kept 20 bases outside the gene matches. This CDR3 has 17 amino acids. Per the germline V gene, CDR1 is DFQATT and CDR2 is SNEGSKA (reference sequence). The CDR3 loop reads CSASPHSGIPPGRIQYF. CDR3 in DNA: TGCAGTGCTAGTCCGCATAGCGGGATCCCTCCGGGGCGGATTCAGTACTTC.

The CDR3 region is CSAPSAEPGRETQYF. In DNA, the CDR3 is TGCAGTGCCCCATCGGCGGAGCCCGGCCGGGAGACCCAGTACTTC. The chain carries TRBV20-1 and TRBJ2-5; D gene uncertain. CDR3 length: 15 residues. Germline V gives CDR1 DFQATT, CDR2 SNEGSKA (reference sequence). V gave up 6 bases and J gave up 5 bases, with 22 bases separating them.

The rearrangement links TRBV10-3 to TRBJ2-3; D gene ambiguous. The length of the CDR3 is 15 residues. V lost 4 bases to trimming and J lost 0 bases, with 11 bases between them. Germline V gene lookup returns CDR1 ENHRY and CDR2 SYGVKD. CDR3 coding DNA: TGTGCCATCAGTGGTCGGGCGCGGAGCACAGATACGCAGTATTTT. Residues: CAISGRARSTDTQYF.

This clonotype was found a few times. The V call is TRBV28, the J call TRBJ2-7, with 11 positions matching TRBD1. J gave up 1 base and V 10 bases, and 9 bases lay outside the gene matches. CDR3 size: 15 residues. Germline-derived CDR1 and CDR2 are MDHEN and SYDVKM. As DNA, the CDR3 is TGTGCCACACAGGGAGGACAGGGGGCTTCCTACGAGCAGTACTTC. This sequence encodes CATQGGQGASYEQYF.

In the case of this clonotype: A read error may account for a junction end that differs from germline. The chain combines TRBV24-1 with TRBJ2-7; D not resolved. The CDR3 runs to 13 residues. The V gene's germline CDR1 is KGHDR and CDR2 SFDVKD. The CDR3 protein is CANSAYENSEQYF. In nucleotides, the CDR3 is TGTGCCAACAGTGCCTATGAAAACAGCGAGCAGTACTTC.

This clonotype has a count of ten or more. The chain combines TRBV7-9 with TRBJ2-3, with 10 bases that match TRBD2. This CDR3 spans 16 amino acids. V dropped 3 bases and J dropped 2; count of bases not matched to a gene: 5. Germline V gene lookup returns CDR1 SEHNR and CDR2 FQNEAQ (reference sequence). DNA for the CDR3: TGTGCCAGCAGCTTCTACCTAGCGGGGGACACAGATACGCAGTATTTT. It yields the protein CASSFYLAGDTDTQYF.